The rows below give T cell receptor beta chains drawn from one sample of a study of blood T cells in healthy people across ages. TCRdb itself ran the 5' RACE reads through MiXCR, one entry per CDR3 protein. The repertoire holds hundreds of thousands of distinct CDR3 sequences, roughly 32% seen once, with 15% in the top ten. Sequenced material: blood. Every receptor here comes from an elderly woman in good health. The CDR3 runs from the conserved cysteine through the conserved F or W.

V	J	CDR3
TRBV2	TRBJ1-2	CATYDRSYGYTF
TRBV5-1	TRBJ1-2	CASNPQGANYGYTF
TRBV6-6	TRBJ2-5	CASSSTGANQETQYF
TRBV20-1	TRBJ2-5	CSASPGTRDPETQYF
TRBV20-1	TRBJ1-2	CSARGLDRGKGYTF
TRBV4-2	TRBJ2-2	CASSQDLVAGGEGTGELFF
TRBV3-1	NA	CASSQVPGTDYNEQYF
TRBV7-9	TRBJ2-3	CASSYYLAGGADTQYF
TRBV7-3	TRBJ1-1	CASSPSDRLNTEAFF
TRBV20-1	TRBJ2-6	CSATDSFSGANVLTF
TRBV4-2	TRBJ1-2	CASSQDRSEGALHYGYTF
TRBV20-1	TRBJ2-1	CSAAQRLGGEQFF
TRBV6-2/TRBV6-3	TRBJ1-5	CASSRARDSASNQPQHF
TRBV10-3	TRBJ2-7	CAISEGQGAPYEQYF
TRBV11-2	TRBJ2-3	CASSLGVQGTDTQYF
TRBV3-1	TRBJ1-2	CASSPTGGGGYTF
TRBV20-1	TRBJ1-2	CSASGDYGYTF
TRBV7-2	TRBJ2-5	CASSLGLQVETQYF
TRBV5-1	TRBJ2-2	CASSIPGQGNTGERFF
TRBV12-3/TRBV12-4	TRBJ2-1	CASSSRGGDYNEQFF
TRBV15	TRBJ1-2	CATSSSTGLTTMGYTF
TRBV3-1	TRBJ2-7	CASSQGTGSYEQYF
TRBV15	TRBJ1-4	CATSVRQVGEKLFF
TRBV30	TRBJ1-2	CAWIFVGGGGPYGYTF
TRBV29-1	TRBJ2-5	CSVAEGGETQYF
TRBV7-8	TRBJ1-2	CASSPRRGYDYTF
TRBV28	TRBJ2-3	CASSAGGDTDTQYF
TRBV6-1	TRBJ1-5	CASSGRFQTSNQPQHF
TRBV5-8	TRBJ2-7	CASIPGSTYEQYF
TRBV7-7	TRBJ1-1	CASSPLDRADTEAFF
TRBV3-1	TRBJ2-1	CASGWQGYNEQFF
TRBV12-3/TRBV12-4	TRBJ2-7	CASTWAETYEQYF
TRBV28	TRBJ1-6	CASSFYRGSESPLHF